The 15 T cell receptor beta chains presented below share a single source sample, sequenced in a study of shared clonotypes between healthy human individuals. Profiling relied on immunoSEQ multiplex PCR, and the TCRdb table lists in-frame clones only, not all of them. The sample contains about 2.2 million clones, roughly 91% of which appear only once. Naivety among CD8 cells was defined by CD45RO negativity and positive CCR7 selection, thereby excluding terminally differentiated effector memory CD45RA+ cells. The sample comprised naive CD8+ T cells from PBMCs. The receptors shown here come from a man in his late teens or twenties in good health. Some clones in this sample may be carry-over from other donors' samples.

The J gene is TRBJ2-7, the V gene TRBV4-3; 8 bases align to TRBD1. The junction had 4 bases not matched to a gene; V was cut back by 2 bases and J by 4 bases. The CDR3 sequence is 14 residues long. Germline V gene lookup returns CDR1 LGHNA and CDR2 YSLEER. CDR3 in amino acids: CASSQWTGLYEQYF. CDR3 sequence (DNA): TGCGCCAGCAGCCAATGGACAGGGCTGTACGAGCAGTACTTC.

This chain connects TRBV5-1 to TRBJ1-4; D perhaps matches TRBD1 (5 bases). The CDR3 runs 14 residues. Per the germline V gene, CDR1 is SGHRS and CDR2 is YFSETQ. Trimming took 4 bases from V and 7 from J, leaving 14 bases between them. Here the CDR3 DNA reads TGCGCCAGCAGCCCCCGGGGGTCGGGTGAAAAACTGTTTTTT. This gives the protein CASSPRGSGEKLFF.

This chain links TRBV28 with TRBJ1-5, with D possibly TRBD1 on 6 matching bases. Trimming pared 5 bases from V and 3 bases from J, leaving 14 bases between. This CDR3 spans 15 amino acids. Germline CDR1 and CDR2: MDHEN and SYDVKM. The CDR3 sequence is CASSLQTGSNQPQHF. CDR3 DNA sequence: TGTGCCAGCAGTCTACAGACAGGCTCCAATCAGCCCCAGCATTTT.

The rearrangement links TRBV7-9 to TRBJ1-1; tentatively, D is TRBD1 (5 bases). V gave up 5 bases and J gave up 5 bases, with 15 bases separating them. Germline V gene data show CDR1 as SEHNR and CDR2 as FQNEAQ (reference sequence). The CDR3 extends over 14 amino acids. For the CDR3, the DNA is TGTGCCAGCAGCGGGCAGGGATGGGGAACTGAAGCTTTCTTT. Translating it yields CASSGQGWGTEAFF.

V usage is TRBV25-1 and J usage is TRBJ1-5; D ambiguous. V lost 2 bases and J lost 0, with 8 bases in between. Germline-derived CDR1 and CDR2 are MGHDK and SYGVNS. The CDR3 spans 15 residues. CDR3: CASSEQRDSNQPQHF. In DNA, the CDR3 is TGTGCCAGCAGTGAACAAAGGGATAGCAATCAGCCCCAGCATTTT.

The chain has TRBV5-6 and TRBJ1-2; D remains ambiguous. Germline values: CDR1 SGHDT, CDR2 YYEEEE. Deletions cut 4 bases from V and 5 bases from J, with 9 bases between. This CDR3 contains 12 residues. The CDR3 sequence: CASSQDGYGYTF. The DNA for the CDR3 is TGTGCCAGCAGCCAGGACGGGTATGGCTACACCTTC.

The V gene is TRBV4-2, the J gene TRBJ2-5; D may match TRBD1 or TRBD2 (5 bases each). This CDR3 spans 18 amino acids. CDR1 is LGHNA and CDR2 is YNFKEQ in the germline V gene. V was clipped by 0 bases and J by 3 bases, with 20 bases between them. This chain's CDR3 is CASSQEQGDAESEETQYF. The CDR3 bases are TGTGCCAGCAGCCAAGAGCAAGGGGACGCAGAGAGTGAAGAGACCCAGTACTTC.

The chain has TRBV7-9 and TRBJ1-2; D remains ambiguous. Trimming took 5 bases from V and 4 from J, leaving 11 bases between them. This CDR3 has 13 amino acids. Germline CDR1 and CDR2: SEHNR and FQNEAQ (reference sequence). The CDR3 DNA follows: TGTGCCAGCAGCCAAGGCGGGAGCTATGGCTACACCTTC. Its protein product is CASSQGGSYGYTF.

This clone came up a few times. The chain carries TRBV4-1 and TRBJ1-5, with TRBD1 as a possible D gene (5 bases). This CDR3 is built from 15 residues. V was shortened by 4 bases and J by 3 bases, with 13 bases between the two germline ends. Germline CDR1 is MGHRA and CDR2 is YSYEKL. The CDR3, as DNA: TGCGCCAGCAGCCGGGTTACAGGATACAATCAGCCCCAGCATTTT. It translates to CASSRVTGYNQPQHF.

V is TRBV19 and J is TRBJ2-1, with D unresolved. V was cut by 0 bases and J by 3 bases, with 9 bases left in between. This CDR3 comprises 15 residues. From germline, CDR1 is LNHDA and CDR2 SQIVND (reference sequence). The CDR3 sequence is CASSIDPLNYNEQFF. CDR3 sequence (DNA): TGTGCCAGTAGTATAGATCCCCTGAACTACAATGAGCAGTTCTTC.

This clone was seen a single time. The genes are TRBV28 and TRBJ1-1, with TRBD1 as a possible D gene (5 bases). The V gene lost 6 bases and the J gene lost 2 bases, with 16 bases spanning the gap. The CDR3 length is 15 residues. CDR1 and CDR2 from the germline V gene are MDHEN and SYDVKM. The CDR3 protein is CASSQKRGLNTEAFF. Written as DNA, the CDR3 is TGTGCCAGCAGCCAGAAAAGGGGACTAAACACTGAAGCTTTCTTT.

The chain is built from TRBV27 and TRBJ2-3, with 11 bases matching TRBD1. V was pared by 6 bases and J by 5 bases, with 10 bases of the junction left unmatched. The germline gives CDR1 MNHEY, CDR2 SMNVEV (reference sequence). The CDR3 consists of 16 residues. CDR3 amino acids: CASSTTRDRGLDTQYF. Here the CDR3 DNA reads TGTGCCAGCAGCACAACTCGGGACAGGGGGTTAGATACGCAGTATTTT.

The V call is TRBV19, the J call TRBJ2-1; D is unclear. The CDR3 runs 13 residues. Germline CDR1 LNHDA, CDR2 SQIVND (reference sequence). Trimming removed 1 base from V and 6 bases from J, with 7 bases in between. The CDR3: CASSIVWGNEQFF. In DNA, the CDR3 is TGTGCCAGTAGTATAGTGTGGGGCAATGAGCAGTTCTTC.

This sequence joins TRBV2 and TRBJ2-1; TRBD1 agrees at 7 bases. Germline V lookup: CDR1 SNHLY, CDR2 FYNNEI. J was trimmed by 2 bases and V by 10 bases; bases with no gene match: 17. This CDR3 spans 17 amino acids. The CDR3 bases are TGTGCCACCCCGACCCCCATCGGGACAGACCCCTACAATGAGCAGTTCTTC. It is translated as CATPTPIGTDPYNEQFF.

This clone is a singleton in its sample. The chain links TRBV5-3 to TRBJ2-5; 9 bases are a match to TRBD1. TRBV5-3 is marked as an open reading frame, function uncertain. V dropped 0 bases and J dropped 2; count of bases not matched to a gene: 5. This CDR3 region has 16 residues. The CDR3 sequence is CARSLVDRGGQETQYF. For the CDR3, the DNA is TGTGCCAGAAGCTTGGTGGACAGGGGTGGTCAAGAGACCCAGTACTTC.